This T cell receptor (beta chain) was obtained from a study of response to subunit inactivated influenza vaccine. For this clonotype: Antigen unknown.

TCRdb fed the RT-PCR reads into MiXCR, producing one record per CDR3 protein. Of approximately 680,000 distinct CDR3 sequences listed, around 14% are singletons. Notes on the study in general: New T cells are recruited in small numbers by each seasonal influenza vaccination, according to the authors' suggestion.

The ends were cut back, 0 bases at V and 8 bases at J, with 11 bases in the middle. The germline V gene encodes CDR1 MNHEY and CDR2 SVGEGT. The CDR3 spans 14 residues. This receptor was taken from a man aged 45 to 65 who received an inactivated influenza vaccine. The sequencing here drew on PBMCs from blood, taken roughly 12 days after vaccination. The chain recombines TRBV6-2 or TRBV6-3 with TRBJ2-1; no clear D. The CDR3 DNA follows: TGTGCCAGCAGTTACTCGATGACCCGCGATGAGCAGTTCTTC. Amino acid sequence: CASSYSMTRDEQFF.